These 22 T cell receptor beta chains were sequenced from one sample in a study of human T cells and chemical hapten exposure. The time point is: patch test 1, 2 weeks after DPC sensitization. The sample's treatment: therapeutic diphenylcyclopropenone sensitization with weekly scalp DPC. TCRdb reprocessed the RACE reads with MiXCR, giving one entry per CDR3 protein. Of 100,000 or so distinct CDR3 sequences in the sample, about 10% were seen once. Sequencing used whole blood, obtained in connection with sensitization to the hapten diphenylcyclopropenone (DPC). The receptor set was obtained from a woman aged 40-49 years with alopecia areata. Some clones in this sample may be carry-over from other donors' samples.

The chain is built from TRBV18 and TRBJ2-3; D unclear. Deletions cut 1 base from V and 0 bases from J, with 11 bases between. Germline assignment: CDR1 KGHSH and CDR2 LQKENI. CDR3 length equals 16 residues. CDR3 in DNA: TGTGCCAGCTCACCACGGCAGAGTGGTAGCACAGATACGCAGTATTTT. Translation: CASSPRQSGSTDTQYF.

The CDR3 DNA is TGTGCCACTACTGCTCCCCCTTCTCAGCCCCAGCATTTT. Translated: CATTAPPSQPQHF. V gene TRBV28 combines with J gene TRBJ1-5; no clear D gene. The CDR3 loop spans 13 amino acids. V lost 10 bases to trimming and J lost 6 bases, with 16 bases between them. CDR1 MDHEN and CDR2 SYDVKM come from the germline V gene.

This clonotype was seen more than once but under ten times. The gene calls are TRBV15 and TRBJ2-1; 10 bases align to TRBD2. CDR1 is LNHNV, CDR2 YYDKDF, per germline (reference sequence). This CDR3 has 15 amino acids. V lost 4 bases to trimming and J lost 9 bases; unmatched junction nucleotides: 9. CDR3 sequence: CATSTGTSEGAEQFF. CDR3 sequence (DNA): TGTGCCACCAGCACCGGGACTAGCGAGGGGGCTGAGCAGTTCTTC.

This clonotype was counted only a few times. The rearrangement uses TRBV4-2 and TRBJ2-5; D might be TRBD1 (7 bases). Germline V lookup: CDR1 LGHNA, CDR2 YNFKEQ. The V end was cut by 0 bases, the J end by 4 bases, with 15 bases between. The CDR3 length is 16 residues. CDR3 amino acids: CASSQDPPGGRETQYF. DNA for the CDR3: TGTGCCAGCAGCCAAGATCCCCCAGGGGGGAGAGAGACCCAGTACTTC.

This CDR3 is CSASTGTSVYEQFF. Here the CDR3 DNA reads TGCAGTGCCTCGACCGGGACTAGCGTCTATGAGCAGTTCTTC. The chain links TRBV20-1 to TRBJ2-1, with 10 positions matching TRBD2. Trimming at V came to 6 bases and at J to 8 bases, leaving 10 bases not matched to a gene. The germline V gene encodes CDR1 DFQATT and CDR2 SNEGSKA (reference sequence). The CDR3 sequence is 14 residues long.

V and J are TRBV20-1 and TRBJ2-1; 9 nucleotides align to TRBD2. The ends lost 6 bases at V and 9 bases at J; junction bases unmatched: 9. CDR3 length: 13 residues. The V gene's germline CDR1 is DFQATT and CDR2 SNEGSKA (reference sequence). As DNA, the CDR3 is TGCAGTGCCCTAGCGGGGTGGGTAAGTGAGCAGTTCTTC. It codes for CSALAGWVSEQFF.

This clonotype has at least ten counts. The DNA of the CDR3 is TGCGCCAGCAGCCGCGCACTAGCGGGAGTCTACGAGCAGTACTTC. This gives the protein CASSRALAGVYEQYF. This chain joins TRBV4-3 and TRBJ2-7; 11 nucleotides align to TRBD2. The V gene's germline CDR1 is LGHNA and CDR2 YSLEER. The CDR3 extends over 15 amino acids. The V segment lost 4 bases and the J segment 3 bases; nucleotides outside the gene matches: 5.

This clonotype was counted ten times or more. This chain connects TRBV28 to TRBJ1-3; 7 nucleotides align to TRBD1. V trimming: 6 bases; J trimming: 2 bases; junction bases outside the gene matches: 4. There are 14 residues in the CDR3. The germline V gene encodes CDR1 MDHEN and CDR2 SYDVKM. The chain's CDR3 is CASRRQGPGNTIYF. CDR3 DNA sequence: TGTGCCAGCAGGCGACAGGGTCCTGGAAACACCATATATTTT.

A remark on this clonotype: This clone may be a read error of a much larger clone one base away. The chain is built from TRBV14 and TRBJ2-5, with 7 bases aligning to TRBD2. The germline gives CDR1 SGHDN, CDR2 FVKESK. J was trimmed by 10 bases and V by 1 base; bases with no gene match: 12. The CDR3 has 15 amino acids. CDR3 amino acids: CASSQGTREIGIQYF. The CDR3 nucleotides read TGTGCCAGCAGCCAAGGAACGCGGGAGATAGGGATCCAGTACTTC. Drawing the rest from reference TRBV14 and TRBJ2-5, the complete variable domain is EAGVTQFPSHSVIEKGQTVTLRCDPISGHDNLYWYRRVMGKEIKFLLHFVKESKQDESGMPNNRFLAERTGGTYSTLKVQPAELEDSGVYFCASSQGTREIGIQYFGPGTRLLVL.

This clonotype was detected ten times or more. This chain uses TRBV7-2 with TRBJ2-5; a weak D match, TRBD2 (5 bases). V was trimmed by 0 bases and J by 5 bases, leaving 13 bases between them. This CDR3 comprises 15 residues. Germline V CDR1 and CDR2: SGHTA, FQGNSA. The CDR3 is CASSLALGLGETQYF. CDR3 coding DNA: TGTGCCAGCAGCTTAGCGTTAGGACTGGGGGAGACCCAGTACTTC. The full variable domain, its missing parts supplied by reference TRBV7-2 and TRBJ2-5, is GAGVSQSPSNKVTEKGKDVELRCDPISGHTALYWYRQSLGQGLEFLIYFQGNSAPDKSGLPSDRFSAERTGGSVSTLTIQRTQQEDSAVYLCASSLALGLGETQYFGPGTRLLVL.

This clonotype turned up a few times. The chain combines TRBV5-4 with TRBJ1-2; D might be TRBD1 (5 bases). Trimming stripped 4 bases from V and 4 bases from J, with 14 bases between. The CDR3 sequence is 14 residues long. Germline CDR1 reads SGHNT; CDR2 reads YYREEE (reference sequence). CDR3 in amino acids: CASSLGGESYGYTF. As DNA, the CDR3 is TGTGCCAGCAGCCTTGGGGGGGAGAGCTATGGCTACACCTTC. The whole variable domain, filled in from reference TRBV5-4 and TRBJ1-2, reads ETGVTQSPTHLIKTRGQQVTLRCSSQSGHNTVSWYQQALGQGPQFIFQYYREEENGRGNFPPRFSGLQFPNYSSELNVNALELDDSALYLCASSLGGESYGYTFGSGTRLTVV.

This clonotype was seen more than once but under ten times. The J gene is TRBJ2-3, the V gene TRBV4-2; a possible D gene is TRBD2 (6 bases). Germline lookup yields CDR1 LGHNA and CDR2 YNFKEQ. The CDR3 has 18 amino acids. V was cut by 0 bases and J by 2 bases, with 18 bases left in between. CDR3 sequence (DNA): TGTGCCAGCAGCCAAGATCCCTTGGGGGGAGGAACCACAGATACGCAGTATTTT. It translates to CASSQDPLGGGTTDTQYF.

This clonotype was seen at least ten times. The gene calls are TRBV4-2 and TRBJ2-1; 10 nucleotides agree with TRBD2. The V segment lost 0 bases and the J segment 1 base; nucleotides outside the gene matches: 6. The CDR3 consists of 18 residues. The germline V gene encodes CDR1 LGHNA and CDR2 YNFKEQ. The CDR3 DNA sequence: TGTGCCAGCAGCCAAGATTTGCCTAGCGGGAGTTCCTACAATGAGCAGTTCTTC. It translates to CASSQDLPSGSSYNEQFF.

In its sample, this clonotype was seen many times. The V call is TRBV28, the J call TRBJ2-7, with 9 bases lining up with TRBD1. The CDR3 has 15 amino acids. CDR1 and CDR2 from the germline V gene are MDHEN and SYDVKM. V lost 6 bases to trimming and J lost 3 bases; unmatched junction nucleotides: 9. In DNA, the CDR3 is TGTGCCAGCAGCCTCCCCGGGACAGGGATCTACGAGCAGTACTTC. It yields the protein CASSLPGTGIYEQYF.

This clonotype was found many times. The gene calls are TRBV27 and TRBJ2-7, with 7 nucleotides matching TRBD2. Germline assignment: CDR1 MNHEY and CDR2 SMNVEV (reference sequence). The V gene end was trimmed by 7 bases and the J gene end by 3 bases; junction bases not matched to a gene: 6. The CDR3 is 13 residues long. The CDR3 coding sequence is TGTGCCAGCAAGGGAGGGAGTGTCTACGAGCAGTACTTC. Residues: CASKGGSVYEQYF.

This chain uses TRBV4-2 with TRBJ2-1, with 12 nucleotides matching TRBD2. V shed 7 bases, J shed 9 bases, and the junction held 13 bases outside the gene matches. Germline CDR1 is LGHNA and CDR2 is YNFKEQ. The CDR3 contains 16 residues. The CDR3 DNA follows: TGTGCCAGCACCGGGACTAGCGGGCGGGAGATCGCTGAGCAGTTCTTC. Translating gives CASTGTSGREIAEQFF.

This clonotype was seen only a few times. The CDR3 loop is CASSPGASGRDYNEQFF. The CDR3 DNA is TGTGCCAGCTCACCAGGTGCTAGCGGGAGGGACTACAATGAGCAGTTCTTC. V usage is TRBV18 and J usage is TRBJ2-1, with 12 bases that match TRBD2. The germline V gene encodes CDR1 KGHSH and CDR2 LQKENI. This CDR3 has 17 residues. Unmatched junction bases numbered 5, after V lost 2 bases and J lost 3 bases.

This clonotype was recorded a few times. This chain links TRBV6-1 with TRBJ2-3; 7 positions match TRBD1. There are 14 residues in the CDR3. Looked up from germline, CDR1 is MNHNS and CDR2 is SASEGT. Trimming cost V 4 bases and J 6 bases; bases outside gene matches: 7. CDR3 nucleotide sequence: TGTGCCAGCAGTGGAGGGACAGCTCGGGATACGCAGTATTTT. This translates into CASSGGTARDTQYF.

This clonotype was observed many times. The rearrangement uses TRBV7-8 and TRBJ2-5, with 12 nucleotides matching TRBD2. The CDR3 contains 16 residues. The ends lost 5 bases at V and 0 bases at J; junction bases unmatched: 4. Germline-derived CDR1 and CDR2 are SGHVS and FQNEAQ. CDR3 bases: TGTGCCAGCAGCCCTAGACTAGCGGGAGACCAAGAGACCCAGTACTTC. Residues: CASSPRLAGDQETQYF.

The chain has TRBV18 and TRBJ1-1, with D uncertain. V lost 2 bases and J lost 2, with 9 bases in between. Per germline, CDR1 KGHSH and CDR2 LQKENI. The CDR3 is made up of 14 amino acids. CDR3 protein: CASSPWTDNTEAFF. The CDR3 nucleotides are TGTGCCAGCTCACCATGGACCGATAACACTGAAGCTTTCTTT.

The CDR3 reads CASSAGQADLNEQFF. In DNA form, the CDR3 reads TGCGCCAGCAGCGCGGGACAGGCGGACCTCAATGAGCAGTTCTTC. J is TRBJ2-1 and V is TRBV5-1; TRBD1 matches at 8 bases. V trimming: 4 bases; J trimming: 6 bases; junction bases outside the gene matches: 9. CDR3 size: 15 residues. Germline lookup yields CDR1 SGHRS and CDR2 YFSETQ.

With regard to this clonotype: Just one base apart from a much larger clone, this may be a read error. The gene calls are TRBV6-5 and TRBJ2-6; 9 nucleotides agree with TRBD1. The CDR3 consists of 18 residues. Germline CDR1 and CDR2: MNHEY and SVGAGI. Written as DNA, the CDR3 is TGTGCCAGCAGTTTACGGGACAGGGCCTTCTCTGGGACCAACGTCCTGACTTTC. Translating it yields CASSLRDRAFSGTNVLTF.